These T cell receptor beta chains were read from a single sample in a study of shared clonotypes between healthy human individuals. Sequencing was performed with immunoSEQ multiplex PCR; in TCRdb, only in-frame clones are kept and a portion is missing. The sample lists around 1.1 million clones; approximately 80% were seen once. Sequenced sample: memory CD4+ T cells from PBMCs. The receptors originated from a man between 18 and 29 years old in good health. Some clones in this sample may be carry-over from other donors' samples. The CDR3 runs from the conserved cysteine through the conserved F or W. D genes are given only for firm matches. Clone size is stated in some rows and not others, as once, few, many or a class when expanded.

J	V	size	D	CDR3	DNA
TRBJ2-4	TRBV28	once	-	CASRVQNIQYF	TGTGCCAGCAGGGTCCAAAACATTCAGTACTTC
TRBJ2-3	TRBV11-2	-	TRBD1	CASSQGITGGTSTDTQYF	TGTGCCAGCAGCCAAGGGATTACAGGGGGGACTAGCACAGATACGCAGTATTTT
TRBJ2-3	TRBV13	-	TRBD2	CASSQGLAFASSTDTQYF	TGTGCCAGCAGCCAGGGACTAGCCTTTGCCTCTAGCACAGATACGCAGTATTTT
TRBJ2-2	TRBV6-5	-	-	CASRLTRSGTGELFF	TGTGCCAGCAGGTTGACACGGTCGGGCACCGGGGAGCTGTTTTTT
TRBJ2-1	TRBV20-1	-	-	CSARRYWEFF	TGCAGTGCTAGAAGGTACTGGGAGTTCTTC
TRBJ2-6	TRBV12-5	-	-	CASGVSGANVLTF	TGTGCTAGTGGGGTCTCTGGGGCCAACGTCCTGACTTTC
TRBJ1-2	TRBV19	many	-	CASTRGERGYTF	TGTGCCAGTACCCGAGGGGAGAGAGGCTACACCTTC
TRBJ2-5	TRBV4-1	few	-	CASSQGQGGGETQYF	TGCGCCAGCAGCCAAGGACAGGGTGGAGGGGAGACCCAGTACTTC
TRBJ1-3	TRBV21-1	few	-	CASRPHESSGNTIYF	TGTGCCAGCAGACCCCACGAGAGCTCTGGAAACACCATATATTTT
TRBJ1-5	TRBV5-1	-	TRBD1	CASSSTGGDSPQHF	TGCGCCAGCAGCTCCACAGGGGGGGATTCGCCCCAGCATTTT
TRBJ2-7	TRBV7-6	-	-	CASSSIKSKHYEQYF	TGTGCCAGCAGCTCCATAAAGAGCAAACACTACGAGCAGTACTTC
TRBJ2-5	TRBV30	-	TRBD2	CAWSVTSGRLGETQYF	TGTGCCTGGAGTGTAACTAGCGGGAGGTTGGGAGAGACCCAGTACTTC
TRBJ1-2	TRBV6-5	-	TRBD1	CASSRGQPVYGYTF	TGTGCCAGCAGTAGGGGACAGCCCGTCTATGGCTACACCTTC
TRBJ2-7	TRBV2	-	-	CASSAPFGGGSYEQYF	TGTGCCAGCAGCGCGCCTTTCGGGGGAGGAAGCTACGAGCAGTACTTC
TRBJ1-2	TRBV10-1	-	-	CASSPGSSNYGYTF	TGCGCCAGCAGCCCCGGGAGCTCTAACTATGGCTACACCTTC
TRBJ1-1	TRBV10-2	-	-	CASSEGYTEAFF	TGCGCCAGCAGTGAGGGGTACACTGAAGCTTTCTTT
TRBJ2-3	TRBV5-1	few	-	CASSFGSTDTQYF	TGCGCCAGCAGCTTTGGGAGCACAGATACGCAGTATTTT
TRBJ2-7	TRBV5-6	once	TRBD1	CASSLAGTGGGDF	TGTGCCAGCAGCTTGGCCGGGACAGGGGGTGGAGACTTC
TRBJ2-7	TRBV9	-	TRBD2	CASSVGLEGYEQYF	TGTGCCAGCAGCGTGGGACTAGAGGGCTACGAGCAGTACTTC
TRBJ1-5	TRBV7-6	-	-	CASSQSGNQPQHF	TGTGCCAGCAGCCAAAGCGGGAATCAGCCCCAGCATTTT
TRBJ2-2	TRBV6-1	once	-	CASIFLRRGELFF	TGTGCCAGCATATTTTTACGGCGTGGGGAGCTGTTTTTT
TRBJ2-7	TRBV5-6	-	-	CATLFAYEQYF	TGTGCCACCCTGTTTGCCTACGAGCAGTACTTC
TRBJ1-1	TRBV27	-	-	CASQLRAAGVSVTEAFF	TGTGCCAGCCAGTTGCGGGCGGCAGGGGTGTCGGTCACTGAAGCTTTCTTT
TRBJ1-5	TRBV4-1	once	-	CASSQDGTGRPHF	TGCGCCAGCAGCCAAGATGGAACAGGCCGGCCGCATTTT
TRBJ2-5	TRBV19	once	-	CASSIAPTLIQETQYF	TGTGCCAGTAGTATAGCCCCGACCCTGATTCAAGAGACCCAGTACTTC
TRBJ2-7	TRBV6-1	-	-	CASSEGAGPTYEQYF	TGTGCCAGCAGTGAAGGCGCGGGACCCACCTACGAGCAGTACTTC
TRBJ2-1	TRBV29-1	-	TRBD1	CSVGGDRQSYNEQFF	TGCAGCGTTGGAGGGGACAGGCAGTCCTACAATGAGCAGTTCTTC
TRBJ2-7	TRBV7-2	-	-	CASSLGPGLYEQYF	TGTGCCAGCAGCTTGGGACCTGGGCTGTACGAGCAGTACTTC
TRBJ2-1	TRBV2	once	-	CASSVDGGGDEQFF	TGTGCCAGCAGTGTAGATGGGGGTGGAGATGAGCAGTTCTTC
TRBJ1-3	TRBV5-4	-	-	CASSTISGNTIYF	TGTGCCAGCAGTACGATCTCTGGAAACACCATATATTTT
TRBJ2-3	TRBV28	-	-	CASSELSWSPSRTDTQYF	TGTGCCAGCAGCGAATTGTCGTGGTCCCCCTCCCGCACAGATACGCAGTATTTT
TRBJ1-2	TRBV10-1	-	-	CASSESQGRGYTF	TGCGCCAGCAGTGAGTCCCAGGGAAGAGGCTACACCTTC
TRBJ2-7	TRBV9	-	-	CASSGADYSYEQYF	TGTGCCAGCAGCGGGGCGGACTACTCCTACGAGCAGTACTTC
TRBJ2-7	TRBV27	-	TRBD2	CASSGRLAGGEQYF	TGTGCCAGCAGTGGAAGACTAGCGGGAGGCGAGCAGTACTTC
TRBJ2-3	TRBV28	-	TRBD1	CASSRGQRLFTDTQYF	TGTGCCAGCAGTAGGGGACAGCGATTATTCACAGATACGCAGTATTTT
TRBJ1-2	TRBV25-1	-	-	CASSDSPGTLNYGYTF	TGTGCCAGCAGTGACTCCCCTGGGACTCTGAACTATGGCTACACCTTC
TRBJ2-1	TRBV5-1	few	-	CASSPPRSSYNEQFF	TGCGCCAGCAGCCCCCCACGGAGCTCCTACAATGAGCAGTTCTTC
TRBJ1-1	TRBV5-1	-	-	CASSLNRGQAFF	TGCGCCAGCAGCTTAAATAGAGGGCAAGCTTTCTTT
TRBJ2-1	TRBV7-2	-	-	CASSLDRTNEQFF	TGTGCCAGCAGCTTAGACCGGACCAATGAGCAGTTCTTC
TRBJ2-3	TRBV10-3	few	TRBD1	CAISGGTGGTDTQYF	TGTGCCATCAGTGGCGGGACAGGGGGCACAGATACGCAGTATTTT
TRBJ2-3	TRBV9	-	-	CASSIRGAGTDTQYF	TGTGCCAGCAGCATTAGAGGGGCCGGCACAGATACGCAGTATTTT
TRBJ2-3	TRBV4-2	-	-	CASSRGRERTDTQYF	TGTGCCAGCAGCCGGGGGCGGGAGCGCACAGATACGCAGTATTTT
TRBJ1-4	TRBV30	-	-	CAWSGYRQDGVYKLFF	TGTGCCTGGAGTGGCTACAGACAGGACGGGGTTTATAAACTGTTTTTT
TRBJ1-4	TRBV6-5	once	-	CASSRIPNEKLFF	TGTGCCAGCAGCAGGATCCCTAATGAAAAACTGTTTTTT
TRBJ1-1	TRBV5-1	-	TRBD1	CASSYGGGDTEAFF	TGCGCCAGCAGCTACGGAGGGGGCGACACTGAAGCTTTCTTT
TRBJ2-1	TRBV5-1	-	-	CASNPTGTYNEQFF	TGCGCCAGCAACCCGACAGGCACCTACAATGAGCAGTTCTTC
TRBJ2-7	TRBV15	-	TRBD2	CATSTSGTYEQYF	TGTGCCACCTCTACTAGCGGCACATACGAGCAGTACTTC